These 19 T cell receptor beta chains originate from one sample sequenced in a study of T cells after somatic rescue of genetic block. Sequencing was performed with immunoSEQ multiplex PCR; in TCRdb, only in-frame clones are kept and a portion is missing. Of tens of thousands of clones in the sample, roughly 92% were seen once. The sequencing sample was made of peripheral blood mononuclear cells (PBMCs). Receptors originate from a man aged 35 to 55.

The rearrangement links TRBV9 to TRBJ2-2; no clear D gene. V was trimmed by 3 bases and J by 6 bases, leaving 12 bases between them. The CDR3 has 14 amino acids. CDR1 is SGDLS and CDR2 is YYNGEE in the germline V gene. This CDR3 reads CASSAAGWPGELFF. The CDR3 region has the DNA TGTGCCAGCAGCGCCGCCGGGTGGCCCGGGGAGCTGTTTTTT.

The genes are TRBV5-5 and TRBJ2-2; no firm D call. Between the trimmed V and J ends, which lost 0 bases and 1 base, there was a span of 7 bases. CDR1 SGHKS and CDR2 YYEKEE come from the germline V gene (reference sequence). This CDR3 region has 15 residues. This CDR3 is CASSLGQVNTGELFF. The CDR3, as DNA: TGTGCCAGCAGCTTGGGGCAGGTGAACACCGGGGAGCTGTTTTTT. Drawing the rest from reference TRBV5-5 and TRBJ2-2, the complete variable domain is DAGVTQSPTHLIKTRGQQVTLRCSPISGHKSVSWYQQVLGQGPQFIFQYYEKEERGRGNFPDRFSARQFPNYSSELNVNALLLGDSALYLCASSLGQVNTGELFFGEGSRLTVL.

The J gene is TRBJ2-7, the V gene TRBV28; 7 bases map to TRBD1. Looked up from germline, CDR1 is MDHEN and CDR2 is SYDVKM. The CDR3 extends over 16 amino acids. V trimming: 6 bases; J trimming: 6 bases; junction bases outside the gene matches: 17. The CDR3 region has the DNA TGTGCCAGCAGCGCTTATTTGGACAGGACCCTACGCGAGCAGTACTTC. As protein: CASSAYLDRTLREQYF. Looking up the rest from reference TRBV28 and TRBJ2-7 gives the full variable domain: DVKVTQSSRYLVKRTGEKVFLECVQDMDHENMFWYRQDPGLGLRLIYFSYDVKMKEKGDIPEGYSVSREKKERFSLILESASTNQTSMYLCASSAYLDRTLREQYFGPGTRLTVT.

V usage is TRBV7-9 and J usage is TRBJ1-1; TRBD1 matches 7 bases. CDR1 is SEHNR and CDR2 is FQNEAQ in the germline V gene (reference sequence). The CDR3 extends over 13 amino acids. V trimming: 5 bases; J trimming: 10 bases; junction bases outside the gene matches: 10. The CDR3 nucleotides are TGTGCCAGCAGCGACGGGACAGCCTATGGAGCTTTCTTT. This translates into CASSDGTAYGAFF. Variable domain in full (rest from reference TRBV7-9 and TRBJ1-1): DTGVSQNPRHKITKRGQNVTFRCDPISEHNRLYWYRQTLGQGPEFLTYFQNEAQLEKSRLLSDRFSAERPKGSFSTLEIQRTEQGDSAMYLCASSDGTAYGAFFGQGTRLTVV.

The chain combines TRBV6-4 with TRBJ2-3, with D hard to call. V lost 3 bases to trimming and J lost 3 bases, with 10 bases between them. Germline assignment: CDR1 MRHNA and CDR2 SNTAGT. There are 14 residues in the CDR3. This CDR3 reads CASSEGGETDTQYF. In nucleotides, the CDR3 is TGTGCCAGCAGTGAGGGTGGAGAAACAGATACGCAGTATTTT.

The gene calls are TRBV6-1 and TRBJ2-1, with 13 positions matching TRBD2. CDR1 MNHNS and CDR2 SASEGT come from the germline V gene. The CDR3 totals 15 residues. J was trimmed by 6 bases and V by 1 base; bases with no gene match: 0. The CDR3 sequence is CASSEGTSGGNEQFF. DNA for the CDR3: TGTGCCAGCAGTGAAGGGACTAGCGGGGGCAATGAGCAGTTCTTC.

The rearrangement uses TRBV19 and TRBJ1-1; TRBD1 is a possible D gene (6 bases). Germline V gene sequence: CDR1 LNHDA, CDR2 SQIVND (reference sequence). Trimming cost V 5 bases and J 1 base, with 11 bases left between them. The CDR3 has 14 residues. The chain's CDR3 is CASSSHRANTEAFF. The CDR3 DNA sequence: TGTGCCAGTAGTTCGCACAGGGCGAACACTGAAGCTTTCTTT.

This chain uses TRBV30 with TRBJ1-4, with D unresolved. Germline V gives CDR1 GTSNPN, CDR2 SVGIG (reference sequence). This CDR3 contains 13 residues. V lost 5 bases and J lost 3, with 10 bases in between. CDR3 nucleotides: TGTGCCTGGGGTGGCAGGTCTAATGAAAAACTGTTTTTT. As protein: CAWGGRSNEKLFF. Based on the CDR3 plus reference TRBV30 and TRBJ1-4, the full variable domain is SQTIHQWPATLVQPVGSPLSLECTVEGTSNPNLYWYRQAAGRGLQLLFYSVGIGQISSEVPQNLSASRPQDRQFILSSKKLLLSDSGFYLCAWGGRSNEKLFFGSGTQLSVL.

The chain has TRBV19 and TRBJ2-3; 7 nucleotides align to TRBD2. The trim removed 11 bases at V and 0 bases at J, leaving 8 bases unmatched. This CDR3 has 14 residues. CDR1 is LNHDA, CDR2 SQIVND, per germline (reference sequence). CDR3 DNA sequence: TGTGCCTCAAAAAGGCGGGGGAGCACAGATACGCAGTATTTT. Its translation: CASKRRGSTDTQYF.

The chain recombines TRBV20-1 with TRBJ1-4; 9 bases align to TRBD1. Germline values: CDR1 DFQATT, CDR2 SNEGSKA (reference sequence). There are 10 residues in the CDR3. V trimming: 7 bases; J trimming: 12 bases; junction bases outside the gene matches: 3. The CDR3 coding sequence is TGCAGTGTCCGACAGGGGGAACTGTTTTTT. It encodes CSVRQGELFF.

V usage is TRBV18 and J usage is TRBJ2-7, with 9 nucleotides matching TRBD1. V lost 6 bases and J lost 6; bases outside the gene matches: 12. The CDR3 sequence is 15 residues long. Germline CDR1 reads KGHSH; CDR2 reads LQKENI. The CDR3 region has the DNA TGTGCCAGCTCGCCATCCCGGGACAGGGTGTCCGAGCAGTACTTC. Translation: CASSPSRDRVSEQYF.

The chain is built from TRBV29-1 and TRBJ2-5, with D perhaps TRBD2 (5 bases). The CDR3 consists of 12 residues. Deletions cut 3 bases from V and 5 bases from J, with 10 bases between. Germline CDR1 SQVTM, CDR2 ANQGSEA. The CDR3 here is CSVDIGGETQYF. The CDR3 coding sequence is TGCAGCGTTGATATAGGCGGGGAGACCCAGTACTTC.

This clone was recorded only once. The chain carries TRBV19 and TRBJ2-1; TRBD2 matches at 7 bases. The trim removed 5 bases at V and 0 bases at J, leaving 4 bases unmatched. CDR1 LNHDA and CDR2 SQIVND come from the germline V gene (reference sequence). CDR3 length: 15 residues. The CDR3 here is CASSPSGYSYNEQFF. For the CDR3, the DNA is TGTGCCAGTAGTCCTAGCGGATACTCCTACAATGAGCAGTTCTTC.

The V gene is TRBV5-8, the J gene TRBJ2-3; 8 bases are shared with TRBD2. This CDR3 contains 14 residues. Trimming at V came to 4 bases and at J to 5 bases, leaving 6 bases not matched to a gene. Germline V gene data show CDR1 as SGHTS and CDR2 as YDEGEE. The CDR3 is CASSPGLAGDTQYF. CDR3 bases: TGTGCCAGCAGCCCTGGACTAGCAGGAGATACGCAGTATTTT.

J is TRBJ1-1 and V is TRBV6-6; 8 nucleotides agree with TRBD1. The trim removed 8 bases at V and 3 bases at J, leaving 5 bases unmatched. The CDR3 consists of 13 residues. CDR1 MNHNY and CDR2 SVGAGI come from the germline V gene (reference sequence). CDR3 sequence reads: CASGLQGDTEAFF. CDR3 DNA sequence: TGTGCCAGCGGCTTACAGGGGGACACTGAAGCTTTCTTT.

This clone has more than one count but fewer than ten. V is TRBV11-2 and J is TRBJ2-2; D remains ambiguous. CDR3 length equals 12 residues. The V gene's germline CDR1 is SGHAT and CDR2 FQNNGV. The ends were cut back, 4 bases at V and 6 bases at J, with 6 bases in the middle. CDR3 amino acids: CASSSHAGELFF. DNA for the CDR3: TGTGCCAGCAGCTCTCACGCCGGGGAGCTGTTTTTT.

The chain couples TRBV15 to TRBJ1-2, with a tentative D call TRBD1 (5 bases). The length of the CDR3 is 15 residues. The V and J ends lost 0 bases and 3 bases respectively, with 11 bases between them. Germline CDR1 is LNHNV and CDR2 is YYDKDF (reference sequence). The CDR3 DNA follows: TGTGCCACCAGCAGAGATCATGGGGGTGACTATGGCTACACCTTC. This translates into CATSRDHGGDYGYTF.

The CDR3 bases are TGTGCCAGCAAAGTCCAGGGATCCTACGAGCAGTACTTC. It specifies CASKVQGSYEQYF. V usage is TRBV5-4 and J usage is TRBJ2-7; weak D call: TRBD1 (5 bases). The CDR3 sequence is 13 residues long. In germline, CDR1 is SGHNT, CDR2 YYREEE (reference sequence). Trimming cost V 6 bases and J 1 base, with 11 bases left between them.

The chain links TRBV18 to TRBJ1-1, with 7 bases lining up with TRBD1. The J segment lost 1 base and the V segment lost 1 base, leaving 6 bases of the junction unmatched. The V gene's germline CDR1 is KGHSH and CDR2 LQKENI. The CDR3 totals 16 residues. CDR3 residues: CASSPQGQTGNTEAFF. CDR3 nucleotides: TGTGCCAGCTCACCACAGGGACAGACGGGGAACACTGAAGCTTTCTTT.